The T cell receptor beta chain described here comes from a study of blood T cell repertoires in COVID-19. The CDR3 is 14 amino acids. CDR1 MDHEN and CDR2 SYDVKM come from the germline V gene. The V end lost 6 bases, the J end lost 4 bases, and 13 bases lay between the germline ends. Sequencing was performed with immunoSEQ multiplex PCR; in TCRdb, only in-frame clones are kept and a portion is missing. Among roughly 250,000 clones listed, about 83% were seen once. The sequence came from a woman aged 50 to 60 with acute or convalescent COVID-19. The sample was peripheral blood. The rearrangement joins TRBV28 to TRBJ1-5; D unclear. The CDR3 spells CASSLMGSNQPQHF. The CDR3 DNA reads TGTGCCAGCAGCCTCATGGGGAGTAATCAGCCCCAGCATTTT.